Listed here are 5 T cell receptor beta chains from one sample, sequenced in a study of tissue T cells after allogeneic stem cell transplantation (dated by TCRdb to the early 2020s). Library preparation used the immunoSEQ multiplex PCR assay. TCRdb retrieved this table from immuneACCESS and kept in-frame rearrangements only. Not all clones are present; in checked studies, unresolved V genes account for under half, and no reason is known for the remainder. The sample contains approximately 50,000 clones, roughly 73% of them found a single time. The ten largest make up roughly 0.59% of the sample. Sequenced sample: sorted cells pooled from one or two spleens. Receptor source: a pool of C57BL/6 mice in good health.

As to this clone: Gene names denote mouse genes. The read ends 1 residue before the CDR3 terminus; that terminus is restored from the germline J gene. The rearrangement uses TRBV16 and TRBJ2-7; tentative D call: TRBD1 (5 bases). Germline loops: CDR1 SGHSA, CDR2 FRNQAP. This CDR3 is 12 amino acids long. Trimming cost V 4 bases and J 4 bases, with 8 bases left between them. CDR3: CASSSDSYEQYF. The sequenced part of the CDR3 DNA is TGTGCAAGCAGCTCCGACAGTTATGAACAGTAC.

This clone was recorded only once. Gene names denote mouse genes. The read stops 1 residue short of the end of the CDR3; the missing end is completed from the germline J gene. Other DNA sequences from this sample encode an identical CDR3 as well. The chain combines TRBV13-2 with TRBJ2-3, with TRBD2 matching over 8 bases. Germline loops: CDR1 NNHNN, CDR2 SYGAGS (reference sequence). CDR3 length: 15 amino acids. V lost 2 bases to trimming and J lost 0 bases; unmatched junction nucleotides: 2. The CDR3 here is CASGDWGASAETLYF. The DNA read from the CDR3 is TGTGCCAGCGGTGACTGGGGGGCTAGTGCAGAAACGCTGTAT.

About this clone: The gene names here belong to mouse. Coverage ceases 1 residue before the CDR3 finishes, and the germline J gene fills in the end. The gene calls are TRBV31 and TRBJ2-7, with TRBD2 identical over 9 bases. The V gene end was trimmed by 1 base and the J gene end by 0 bases; junction bases not matched to a gene: 1. The germline gives CDR1 GKSSPN, CDR2 SITVG. This CDR3 spans 14 amino acids. The CDR3: CAWSQDWGSYEQYF. Partial CDR3 DNA: TGTGCCTGGAGTCAGGACTGGGGCTCCTATGAACAGTAC.

As concerns this clone: The CDR3 end shows no conserved phenylalanine or tryptophan, and so a read error is likely. Because the CDR3's place on the DNA is in doubt, the DNA is left out and the CDR3 is given as listed by TCRdb. Gene names denote mouse genes. The chain links TRBV13-2 to TRBJ2-6; TRBD1 was called by the table and not checked on the DNA. TRBJ2-6 is shown as a pseudogene. The germline gives CDR1 NNHNN, CDR2 SYGAGS (reference sequence). The CDR3 is made up of 15 amino acids, end residues included. The CDR3 is CASGLRDNAALALTD.

On this clone: Gene names denote mouse genes. CDR3 protein: CASSSTGEAEQFF. CDR3 bases read: TGTGCCAGCAGCTCGACAGGGGAGGCTGAGCAGTTC. This chain uses TRBV3 with TRBJ2-1; 8 bases match TRBD1. The read is 1 residue too short to cover the CDR3 end, so that end is filled in from the germline J gene. Per germline, CDR1 SNHLY and CDR2 FYNGKV (reference sequence). The CDR3 has 13 amino acids. Trimming at V came to 4 bases and at J to 7 bases, leaving 3 bases not matched to a gene. The full variable domain, its missing parts supplied by reference TRBV3 and TRBJ2-1, is GPKVLQIPSHQIIDMGQMVTLNCDPVSNHLYFYWYKQILGQQMEFLVNFYNGKVMEKSKLFKDQFSVERPDGSYFTLKIQPTALEDSAVYFCASSSTGEAEQFFGPGTRLTVL.